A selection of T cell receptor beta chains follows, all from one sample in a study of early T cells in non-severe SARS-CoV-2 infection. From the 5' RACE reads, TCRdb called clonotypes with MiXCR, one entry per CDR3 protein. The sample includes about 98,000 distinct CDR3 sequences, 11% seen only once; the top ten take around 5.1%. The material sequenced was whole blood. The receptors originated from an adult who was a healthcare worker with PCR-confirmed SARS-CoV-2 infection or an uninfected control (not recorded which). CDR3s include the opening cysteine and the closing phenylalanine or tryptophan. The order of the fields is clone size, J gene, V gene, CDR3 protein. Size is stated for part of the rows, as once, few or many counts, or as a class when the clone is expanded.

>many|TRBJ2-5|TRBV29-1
CSVGQSKRETQYF
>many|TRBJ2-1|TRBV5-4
CASSLALGNRDEQFF
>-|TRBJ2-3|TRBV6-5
CASTRSAGGSTDTQYF
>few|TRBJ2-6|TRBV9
CASSVGIGPDSGANVLTF
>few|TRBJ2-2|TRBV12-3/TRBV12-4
CASSYPTGSGELFF
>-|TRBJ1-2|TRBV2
CASNPTESYGYTF
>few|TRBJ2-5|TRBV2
CASSDEPSVVETQYF
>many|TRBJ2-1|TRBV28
CASSSRNEQFF
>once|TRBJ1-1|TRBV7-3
CASSPTTGTEAFF
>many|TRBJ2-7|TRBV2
CASTLDGTYEQYF
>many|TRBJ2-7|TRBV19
CASSIGGNEQYF
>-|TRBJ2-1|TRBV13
CASSLADQGDEQFF
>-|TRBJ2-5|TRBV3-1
CASSPAQETQYF
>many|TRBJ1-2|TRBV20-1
CSAIFRPNYGYTF
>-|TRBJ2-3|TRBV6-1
CASNNLLTTSVTDTQYF
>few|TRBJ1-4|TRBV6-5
CASSTLRPATNEKLFF
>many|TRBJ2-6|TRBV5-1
CASSSMTGTFSGANVLTF
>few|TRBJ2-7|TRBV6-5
CASSYGSSRGSYEQYF
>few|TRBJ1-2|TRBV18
CASSPQGQGTADGYTF
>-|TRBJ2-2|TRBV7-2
CASSPFTNTGELFF
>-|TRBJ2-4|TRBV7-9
CASSLAKGAGAKNIQYF
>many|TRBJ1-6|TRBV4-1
CASSQDRRQGAHSPLHF
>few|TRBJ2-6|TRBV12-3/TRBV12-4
CASSLAGRFSGANVLTF
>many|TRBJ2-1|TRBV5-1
CASTHGGRVYEQFF
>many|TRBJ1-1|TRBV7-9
CASSFLGSGTEAFF
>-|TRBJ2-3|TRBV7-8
CASSRRTLDTQYF
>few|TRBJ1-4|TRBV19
CASSMTPRTGEKLFF
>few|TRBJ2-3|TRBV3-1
CASSQTTSGYTDTQYF
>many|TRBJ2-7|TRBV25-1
CASTSGGGEQYF
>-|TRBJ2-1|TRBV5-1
CASSLEPGPYNEQFF
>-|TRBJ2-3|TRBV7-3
CASSLGSGASTDTQYF
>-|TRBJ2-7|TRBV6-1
CASSDQGGYEQYF
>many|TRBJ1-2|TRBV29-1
CSVQPGYTF
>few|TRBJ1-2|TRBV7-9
CASSFYSQANYGYTF
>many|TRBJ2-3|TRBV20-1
CSARDLLGEVQDTQYF
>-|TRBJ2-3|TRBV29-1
CSPRLAGQADTQYF
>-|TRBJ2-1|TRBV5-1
CASSFTGPQQNEQFF
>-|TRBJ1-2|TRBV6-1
CASKFNGYTF
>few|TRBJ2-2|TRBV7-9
CASSRDRRNTGELFF
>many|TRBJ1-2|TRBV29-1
CSVKTGESGYTF
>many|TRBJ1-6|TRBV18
CASSATVRGNSPLHF
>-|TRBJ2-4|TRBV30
CAWSLAKNIQYF
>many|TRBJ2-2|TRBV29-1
CSATGGAPGELFF
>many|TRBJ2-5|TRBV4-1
CASSQLGAGPETQYF
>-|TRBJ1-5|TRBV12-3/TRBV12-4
CASSQTGGFQPQHF
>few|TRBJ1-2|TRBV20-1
CSASGGRDYGYTF